These 20 T cell receptor beta chains originate from one sample sequenced in a study of cytomegalovirus exposure and HLA in healthy donors. The PCR employed 60 Vbeta primers together with 13 Jbeta primers. Libraries were prepared by immunoSEQ multiplex PCR; TCRdb keeps only in-frame clonotypes and omits some of them. The sample records under 250,000 clones, 79% being singletons. Sequenced input: PBMCs. Receptors were obtained from a woman between 25 and 40 years old in good health and CMV-seropositive.

This chain links TRBV11-3 with TRBJ2-7; D unresolved. Trimming left V 3 bases short and J 3 bases short, with 6 bases between. CDR1 and CDR2 (germline): SGHNT, YENEEA. CDR3 length: 12 amino acids. The CDR3 loop reads CASSFGGYEQYF. The CDR3 region has the DNA TGTGCCAGCAGCTTCGGTGGCTACGAGCAGTACTTC.

This clone was observed a handful of times. V gene TRBV6-5 combines with J gene TRBJ1-2; D unclear. This CDR3 is 13 amino acids long. V lost 2 bases, J lost 7 bases, and 11 bases lay in between. CDR1 is MNHEY and CDR2 is SVGAGI in the germline V gene. The CDR3, as DNA: TGTGCCAGCAGTTACCGGGAGTATCGTGGCTACACCTTC. It specifies CASSYREYRGYTF.

This clone was observed a few times. The rearrangement uses TRBV6-1 and TRBJ1-5, with TRBD1 matching 7 bases. CDR1 MNHNS and CDR2 SASEGT come from the germline V gene. There are 14 residues in the CDR3. V dropped 8 bases and J dropped 4; count of bases not matched to a gene: 8. In DNA, the CDR3 is TGTGCCAGCGACAGGGCGGTGTGGAATCAGCCCCAGCATTTT. Translating gives CASDRAVWNQPQHF.

The gene calls are TRBV29-1 and TRBJ2-7; the D gene is possibly TRBD1 (6 bases). The V end lost 4 bases, the J end lost 2 bases, and 15 bases lay between the germline ends. CDR1 and CDR2 (germline): SQVTM, ANQGSEA. The CDR3 runs 14 residues. The CDR3 reads CSVGVPGATYEQYF. DNA for the CDR3: TGCAGCGTTGGAGTGCCAGGGGCAACCTACGAGCAGTACTTC.

The V and J genes are TRBV5-8 and TRBJ2-5; 8 bases map to TRBD1. J was trimmed by 7 bases and V by 2 bases; bases with no gene match: 13. The CDR3 is 16 amino acids. Per germline, CDR1 SGHTS and CDR2 YDEGEE. The CDR3 reads CASSLEGTGGMWTQYF. The CDR3 DNA sequence: TGTGCCAGCAGCTTAGAGGGGACAGGAGGAATGTGGACCCAGTACTTC.

This chain uses TRBV5-8 with TRBJ2-2, with unresolved D. Germline V gene sequence: CDR1 SGHTS, CDR2 YDEGEE. CDR3 length: 14 residues. Trimming cost V 7 bases and J 0 bases, with 10 bases left between them. CDR3 amino acids: CASGIGPNTGELFF. In DNA, the CDR3 is TGTGCCAGCGGAATTGGGCCGAACACCGGGGAGCTGTTTTTT.

This chain joins TRBV4-3 and TRBJ1-2, with 7 bases identical to TRBD1. V shed 0 bases and J 3 bases; nucleotides not matched to a gene: 13. The CDR3 covers 18 residues. Germline CDR1 LGHNA, CDR2 YSLEER. The CDR3 DNA reads as TGCGCCAGCAGCCAAGAATTATGGACAGGCGCAATTGACTATGGCTACACCTTC. Protein product: CASSQELWTGAIDYGYTF.

V is TRBV10-3 and J is TRBJ2-2; D may be TRBD1 (6 bases). The ends were cut back, 4 bases at V and 7 bases at J, with 10 bases in the middle. The CDR3 extends over 13 amino acids. Germline assignment: CDR1 ENHRY and CDR2 SYGVKD. Here the CDR3 reads CAISGQERGELFF. The CDR3 coding sequence is TGTGCCATCAGTGGACAGGAGCGCGGGGAGCTGTTTTTT.

This clone turned up a few times. The gene calls are TRBV7-9 and TRBJ1-1; 8 positions match TRBD1. The V and J ends lost 6 bases and 5 bases, in that order; junction bases with no gene match: 8. The CDR3 length is 14 residues. CDR1 is SEHNR and CDR2 is FQNEAQ in the germline V gene (reference sequence). CDR3 nucleotides: TGTGCCAGCAGTCGACAGGGGACGCAAACTGAAGCTTTCTTT. It yields the protein CASSRQGTQTEAFF.

The V and J genes are TRBV7-9 and TRBJ1-1; TRBD1 matches at 11 bases. V trimming: 6 bases; J trimming: 4 bases; junction bases outside the gene matches: 1. Germline values: CDR1 SEHNR, CDR2 FQNEAQ (reference sequence). This CDR3 comprises 13 residues. CDR3: CASRGQGGTEAFF. CDR3 DNA sequence: TGTGCCAGCAGGGGACAGGGGGGCACTGAAGCTTTCTTT.

This clone has only a few counts. The gene calls are TRBV6-6 and TRBJ2-3; a weak D match, TRBD1 (6 bases). CDR3 size: 16 residues. From germline, CDR1 is MNHNY and CDR2 SVGAGI (reference sequence). Between the trimmed V and J ends, which lost 6 bases and 4 bases, there was a span of 20 bases. The CDR3 protein is CASSRRDTQGADTQYF. CDR3 DNA: TGTGCCAGCAGCCGCCGGGACACCCAAGGCGCAGATACGCAGTATTTT.

The chain is built from TRBV7-8 and TRBJ1-6, with TRBD1 matching 7 bases. V lost 2 bases and J lost 6; bases outside the gene matches: 4. CDR1 is SGHVS, CDR2 FQNEAQ, per germline. This CDR3 has 15 residues. Here the CDR3 reads CASSLRDSPNSPLHF. The CDR3 DNA reads TGTGCCAGCAGCTTAAGGGACAGCCCTAATTCACCCCTCCACTTT.

The genes are TRBV2 and TRBJ1-4; a weak D match, TRBD1 (6 bases). CDR1 and CDR2 (germline): SNHLY, FYNNEI. The V and J ends lost 7 bases and 8 bases respectively, with 11 bases between them. CDR3 size: 12 residues. The chain's CDR3 is CASKTGWEKLFF. DNA of the CDR3: TGTGCCAGCAAAACAGGGTGGGAAAAACTGTTTTTT.

The chain carries TRBV18 and TRBJ2-5; D is unresolved. The CDR3 totals 12 residues. V was pared by 5 bases and J by 2 bases, with 6 bases between. Germline assignment: CDR1 KGHSH and CDR2 LQKENI. CDR3 protein: CASSTQQETQYF. In nucleotides, the CDR3 is TGTGCCAGCTCAACTCAACAAGAGACCCAGTACTTC.

V and J are TRBV4-3 and TRBJ1-1; D may be TRBD1 (5 bases). V was pared by 5 bases and J by 1 base, with 11 bases between. Germline V gene data show CDR1 as LGHNA and CDR2 as YSLEER. The CDR3 covers 14 residues. This chain's CDR3 is CASSWEGQNTEAFF. CDR3 nucleotide sequence: TGCGCCAGCAGCTGGGAAGGACAGAACACTGAAGCTTTCTTT.

V and J are TRBV6-5 and TRBJ1-1; the D is unclear. CDR1 is MNHEY, CDR2 SVGAGI, per germline. This CDR3 region has 13 residues. The V end lost 0 bases, the J end lost 8 bases, and 10 bases lay between the germline ends. This CDR3 is CASSYSWTREAFF. In DNA form, the CDR3 reads TGTGCCAGCAGTTACTCGTGGACTCGAGAAGCTTTCTTT.

The chain has TRBV29-1 and TRBJ1-5; 8 bases agree with TRBD1. The CDR3 sequence is 15 residues long. Per the germline V gene, CDR1 is SQVTM and CDR2 is ANQGSEA. The V gene end was trimmed by 4 bases and the J gene end by 2 bases; junction bases not matched to a gene: 7. CDR3 coding DNA: TGCAGCGTTGTTTTTCCAGGGGGCGGCAATCAGCCCCAGCATTTT. As protein: CSVVFPGGGNQPQHF.

This clone was recorded a few times. The V gene is TRBV6-5, the J gene TRBJ2-7, with a tentative D call TRBD1 (5 bases). Per germline, CDR1 MNHEY and CDR2 SVGAGI. The V and J ends lost 6 bases and 3 bases respectively, with 15 bases between them. The CDR3 has 14 residues. Here the CDR3 DNA reads TGTGCCAGCAGCCCTCTGGACATACTCTACGAGCAGTACTTC. Amino acids: CASSPLDILYEQYF.

This chain uses TRBV29-1 with TRBJ2-7; maybe TRBD1 (7 bases). Trimming stripped 3 bases from V and 5 bases from J, with 8 bases between. The V gene's germline CDR1 is SQVTM and CDR2 ANQGSEA. The CDR3 spans 11 residues. CDR3 protein: CSVDRGDEQYF. The CDR3, as DNA: TGCAGCGTTGACAGGGGGGACGAGCAGTACTTC.

The J gene is TRBJ1-2, the V gene TRBV29-1, with 11 bases identical to TRBD1. This CDR3 is built from 16 residues. CDR1 is SQVTM and CDR2 is ANQGSEA in the germline V gene. The V segment lost 6 bases and the J segment 4 bases; nucleotides outside the gene matches: 13. The CDR3 region is CSVEPGTGGKTYGYTF. CDR3 coding DNA: TGCAGCGTAGAGCCCGGGACAGGGGGAAAAACCTATGGCTACACCTTC.